The T cell receptor beta chain under discussion was sequenced for a study of regulatory T cells in long-lasting Graves disease. Study at large: Over-5-year antithyroid drug use with positive TSH receptor antibodies defined persistent Graves' disease in the study.

A note on this clonotype: Its matching antigen is unknown.

The TCR beta library used iRepertoire HTBI primers with Arm-PCR amplification of CDR3. TCRdb called the multiplex PCR reads again in MiXCR, with one record for every CDR3 protein. The sample carries some 450,000 distinct CDR3 sequences, 20% to 30% recorded once. There are 16 residues in the CDR3. The germline V and J ends were trimmed by 5 bases and 0 bases, with 14 bases remaining between them. Germline V gives CDR1 KGHDR, CDR2 SFDVKD. Time point in this sample: persistent/refractory GD, antithyroid drugs over 5 years with positive TRAb. Construction of the TCR library relied on RNA isolated from PBMCs. Whole-study results and caveats: Segments TRBV28, TRBJ1-2 and TRBJ2-5 showed preferential usage in persistent disease. Sharing of public clonotypes was greater in persistent patients (under 3,000) than in new patients (approximately 940). Analyses excluded thyroid tissue, covering peripheral blood alone.

This TCR was sampled from a female donor with Graves disease. J is TRBJ2-3 and V is TRBV24-1; perhaps TRBD2 as D (5 bases). The sequencing used peripheral blood mononuclear cells (PBMCs), collected when the disease was refractory, from a patient treated with antithyroid drugs. As DNA, the CDR3 is TGTGCCACCAGTGTCGGAGGATGGGCTAGCACAGATACGCAGTATTTT. Amino acid sequence: CATSVGGWASTDTQYF.